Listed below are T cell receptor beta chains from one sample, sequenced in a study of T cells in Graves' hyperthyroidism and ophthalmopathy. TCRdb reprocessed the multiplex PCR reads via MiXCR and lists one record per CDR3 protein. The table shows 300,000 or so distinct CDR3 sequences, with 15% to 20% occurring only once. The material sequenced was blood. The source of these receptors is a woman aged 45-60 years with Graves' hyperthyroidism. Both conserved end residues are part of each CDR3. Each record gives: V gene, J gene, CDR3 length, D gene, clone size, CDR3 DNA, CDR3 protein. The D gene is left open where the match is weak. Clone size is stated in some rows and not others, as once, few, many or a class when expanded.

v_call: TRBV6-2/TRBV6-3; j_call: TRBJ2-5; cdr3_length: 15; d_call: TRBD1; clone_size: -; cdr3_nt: TGTGCCAGCAGTCCCACAGGGGGCGGTCAAGAGACCCAGTACTTC; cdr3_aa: CASSPTGGGQETQYF
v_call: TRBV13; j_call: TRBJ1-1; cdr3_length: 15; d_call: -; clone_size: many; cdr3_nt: TGTGCCAGCAGCCAAACGGACAGATTAAACACTGAAGCTTTCTTT; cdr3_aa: CASSQTDRLNTEAFF
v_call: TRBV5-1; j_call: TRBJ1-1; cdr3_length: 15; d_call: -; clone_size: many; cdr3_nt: TGCGCCAGCAGCTTGGCGGAGGGCCTGAACACTGAAGCTTTCTTT; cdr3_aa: CASSLAEGLNTEAFF
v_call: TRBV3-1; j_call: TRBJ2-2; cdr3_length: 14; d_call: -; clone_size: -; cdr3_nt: TGTGCCAGCAGCCAAAGTAGAGAACCCGGGGAGCTGTTTTTT; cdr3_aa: CASSQSREPGELFF
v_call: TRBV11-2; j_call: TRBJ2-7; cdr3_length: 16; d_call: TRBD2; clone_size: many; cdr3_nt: TGTGCCAGCAGCTCCACGGGACTAGCGGGAACCTACGAGCAGTACTTC; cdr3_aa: CASSSTGLAGTYEQYF
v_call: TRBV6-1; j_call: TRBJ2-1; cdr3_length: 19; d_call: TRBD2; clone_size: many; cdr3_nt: TGTGCCAGCATCCCGGCCTGGGAGCGGGAGCGGAGCTCCTACAATGAGCAGTTCTTC; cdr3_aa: CASIPAWERERSSYNEQFF
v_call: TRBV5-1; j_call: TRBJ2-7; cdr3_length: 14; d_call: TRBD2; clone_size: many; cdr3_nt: TGCGCCAGCACTCTAGCGGGAGGACGGAGCGAGCAGTACTTC; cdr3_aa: CASTLAGGRSEQYF
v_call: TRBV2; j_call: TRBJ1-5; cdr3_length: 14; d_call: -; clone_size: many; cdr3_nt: TGTGCCAGCAGAGCAGACAGGTTCAATCAGCCCCAGCATTTT; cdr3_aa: CASRADRFNQPQHF
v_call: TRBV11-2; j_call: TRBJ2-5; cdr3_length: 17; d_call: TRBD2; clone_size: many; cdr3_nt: TGTGCCAGCAGCTTAGATTCCGGCGGGAGGGCCAGGGTGACCCAGTACTTC; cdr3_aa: CASSLDSGGRARVTQYF
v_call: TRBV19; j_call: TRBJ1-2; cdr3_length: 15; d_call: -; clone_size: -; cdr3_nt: TGTGCCAGTAGCCACACAACAGGGATCAACTATGGCTACACCTTC; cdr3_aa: CASSHTTGINYGYTF